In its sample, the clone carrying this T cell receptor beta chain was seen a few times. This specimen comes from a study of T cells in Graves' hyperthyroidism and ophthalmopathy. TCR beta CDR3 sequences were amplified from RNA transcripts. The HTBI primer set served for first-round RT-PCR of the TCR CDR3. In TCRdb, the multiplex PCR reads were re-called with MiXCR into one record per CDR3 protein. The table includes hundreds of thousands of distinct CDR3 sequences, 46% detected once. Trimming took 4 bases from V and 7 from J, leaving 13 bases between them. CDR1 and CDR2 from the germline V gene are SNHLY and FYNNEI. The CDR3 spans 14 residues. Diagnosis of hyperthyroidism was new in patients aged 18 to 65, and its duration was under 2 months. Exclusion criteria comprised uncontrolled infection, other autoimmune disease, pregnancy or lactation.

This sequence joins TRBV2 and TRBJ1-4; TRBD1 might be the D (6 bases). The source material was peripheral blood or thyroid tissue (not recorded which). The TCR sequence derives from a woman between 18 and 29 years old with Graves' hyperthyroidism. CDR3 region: CASSVQGWGEKLFF. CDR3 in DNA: TGTGCCAGCAGTGTACAGGGATGGGGTGAAAAACTGTTTTTT.